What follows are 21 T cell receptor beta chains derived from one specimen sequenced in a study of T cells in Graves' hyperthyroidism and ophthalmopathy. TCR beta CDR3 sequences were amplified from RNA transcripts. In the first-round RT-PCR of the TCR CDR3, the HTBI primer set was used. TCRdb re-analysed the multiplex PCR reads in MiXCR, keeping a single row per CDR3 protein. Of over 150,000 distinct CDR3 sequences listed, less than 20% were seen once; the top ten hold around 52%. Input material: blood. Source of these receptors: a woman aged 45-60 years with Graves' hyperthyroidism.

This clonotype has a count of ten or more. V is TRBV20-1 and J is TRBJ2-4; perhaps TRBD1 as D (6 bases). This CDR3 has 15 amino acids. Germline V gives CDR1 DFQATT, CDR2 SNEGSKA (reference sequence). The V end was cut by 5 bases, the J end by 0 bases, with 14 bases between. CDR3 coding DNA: TGCAGTGCTTACCGGGACAACCTAGCCAAAAACATTCAGTACTTC. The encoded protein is CSAYRDNLAKNIQYF.

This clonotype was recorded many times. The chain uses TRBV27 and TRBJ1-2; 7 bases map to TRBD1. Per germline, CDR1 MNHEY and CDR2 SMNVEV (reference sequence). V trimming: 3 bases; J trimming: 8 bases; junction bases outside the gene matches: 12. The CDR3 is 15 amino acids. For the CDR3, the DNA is TGTGCCAGCAGTTTCTCCCGACTCGGGACAGCGGGCTACACCTTC. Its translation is CASSFSRLGTAGYTF.

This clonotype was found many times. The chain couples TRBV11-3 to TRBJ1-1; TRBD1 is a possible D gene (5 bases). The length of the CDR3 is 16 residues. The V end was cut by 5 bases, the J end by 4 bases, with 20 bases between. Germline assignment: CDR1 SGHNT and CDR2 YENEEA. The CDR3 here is CASSVRGTDLTTEAFF. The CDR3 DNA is TGTGCCAGCAGCGTAAGGGGCACGGATCTTACCACTGAAGCTTTCTTT.

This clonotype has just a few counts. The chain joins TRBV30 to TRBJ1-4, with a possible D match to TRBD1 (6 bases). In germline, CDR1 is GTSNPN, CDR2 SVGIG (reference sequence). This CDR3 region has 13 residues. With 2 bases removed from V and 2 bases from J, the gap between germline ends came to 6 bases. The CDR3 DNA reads TGTGCCTGGAGTCAGGGGACTAATGAAAAACTGTTTTTT. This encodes CAWSQGTNEKLFF.

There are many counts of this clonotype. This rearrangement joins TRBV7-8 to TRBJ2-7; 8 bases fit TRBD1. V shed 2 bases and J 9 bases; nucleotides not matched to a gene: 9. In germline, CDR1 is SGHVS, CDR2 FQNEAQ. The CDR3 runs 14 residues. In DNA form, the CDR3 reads TGTGCCAGCAGCTTATCGGCAGGGGGCTCTCGGCAGTACTTC. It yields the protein CASSLSAGGSRQYF.

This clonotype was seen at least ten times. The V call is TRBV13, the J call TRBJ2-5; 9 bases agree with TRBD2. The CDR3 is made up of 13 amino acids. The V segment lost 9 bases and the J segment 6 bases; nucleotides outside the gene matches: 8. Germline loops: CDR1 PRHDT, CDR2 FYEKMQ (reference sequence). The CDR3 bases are TGTGCCAGTTGCCTGCGGGAGGGCCAGACCCAGTACTTC. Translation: CASCLREGQTQYF.

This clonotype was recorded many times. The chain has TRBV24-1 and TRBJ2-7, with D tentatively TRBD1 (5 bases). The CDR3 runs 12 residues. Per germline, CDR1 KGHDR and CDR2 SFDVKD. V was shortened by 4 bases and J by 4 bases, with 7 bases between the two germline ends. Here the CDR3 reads CATSEGQYEQYF. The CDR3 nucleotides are TGTGCCACCAGTGAAGGACAATACGAGCAGTACTTC.

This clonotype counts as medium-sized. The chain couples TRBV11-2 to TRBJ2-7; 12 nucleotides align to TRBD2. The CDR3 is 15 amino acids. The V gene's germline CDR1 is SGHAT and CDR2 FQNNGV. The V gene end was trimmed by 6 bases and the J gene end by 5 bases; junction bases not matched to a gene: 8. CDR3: CASRRTSGTGHEQYF. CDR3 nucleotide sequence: TGTGCCAGCAGAAGGACTAGCGGGACTGGGCACGAGCAGTACTTC.

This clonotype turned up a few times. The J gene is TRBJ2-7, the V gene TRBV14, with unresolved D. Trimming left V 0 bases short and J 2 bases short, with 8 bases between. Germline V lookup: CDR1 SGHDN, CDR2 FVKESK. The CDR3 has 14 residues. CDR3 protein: CASSQEVWAYEQYF. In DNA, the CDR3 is TGTGCCAGCAGCCAAGAAGTGTGGGCCTACGAGCAGTACTTC. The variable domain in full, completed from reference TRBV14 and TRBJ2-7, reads EAGVTQFPSHSVIEKGQTVTLRCDPISGHDNLYWYRRVMGKEIKFLLHFVKESKQDESGMPNNRFLAERTGGTYSTLKVQPAELEDSGVYFCASSQEVWAYEQYFGPGTRLTVT.

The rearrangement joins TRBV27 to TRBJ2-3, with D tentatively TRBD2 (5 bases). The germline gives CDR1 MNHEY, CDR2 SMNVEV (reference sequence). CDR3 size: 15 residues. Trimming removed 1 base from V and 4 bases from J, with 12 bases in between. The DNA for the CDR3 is TGTGCCAGCAGTTTATTATCCGGGGTCCCAGATACGCAGTATTTT. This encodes CASSLLSGVPDTQYF.

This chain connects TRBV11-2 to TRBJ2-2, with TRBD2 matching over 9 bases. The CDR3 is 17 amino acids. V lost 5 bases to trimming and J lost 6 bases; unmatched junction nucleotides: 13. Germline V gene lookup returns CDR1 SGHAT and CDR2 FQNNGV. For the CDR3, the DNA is TGTGCCAGCAGCCCCCAGGGTGGTAGCGGGAGTTCCGGGGAGCTGTTTTTT. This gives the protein CASSPQGGSGSSGELFF.

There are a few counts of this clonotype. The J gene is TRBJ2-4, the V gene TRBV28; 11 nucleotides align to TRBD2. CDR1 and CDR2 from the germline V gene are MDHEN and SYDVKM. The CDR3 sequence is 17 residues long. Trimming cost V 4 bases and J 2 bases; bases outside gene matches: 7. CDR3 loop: CASSSIAGGPPKNIQYF. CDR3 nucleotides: TGTGCCAGCAGTTCAATAGCGGGAGGGCCGCCCAAAAACATTCAGTACTTC.

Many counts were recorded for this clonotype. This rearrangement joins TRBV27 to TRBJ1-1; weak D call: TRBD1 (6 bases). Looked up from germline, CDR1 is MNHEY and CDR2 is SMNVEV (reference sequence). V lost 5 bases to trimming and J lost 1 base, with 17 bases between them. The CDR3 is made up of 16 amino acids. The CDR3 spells CASSPQGQRKNTEAFF. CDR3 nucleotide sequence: TGTGCCAGCAGTCCCCAGGGGCAGCGAAAGAACACTGAAGCTTTCTTT.

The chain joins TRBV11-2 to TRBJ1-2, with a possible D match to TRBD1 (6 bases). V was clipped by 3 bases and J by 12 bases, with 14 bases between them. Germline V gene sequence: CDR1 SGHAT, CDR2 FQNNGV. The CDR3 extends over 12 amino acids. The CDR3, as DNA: TGTGCCAGCAGCTTGGGGACGGGGGCCGACACCTTC. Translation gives CASSLGTGADTF.

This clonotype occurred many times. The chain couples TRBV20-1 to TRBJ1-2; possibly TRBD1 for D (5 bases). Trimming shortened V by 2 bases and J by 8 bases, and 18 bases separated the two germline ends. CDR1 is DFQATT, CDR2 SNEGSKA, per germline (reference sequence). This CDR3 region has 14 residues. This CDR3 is CSARRIRGEEGYTF. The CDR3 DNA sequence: TGCAGTGCTAGAAGGATTCGAGGGGAGGAAGGCTACACCTTC.

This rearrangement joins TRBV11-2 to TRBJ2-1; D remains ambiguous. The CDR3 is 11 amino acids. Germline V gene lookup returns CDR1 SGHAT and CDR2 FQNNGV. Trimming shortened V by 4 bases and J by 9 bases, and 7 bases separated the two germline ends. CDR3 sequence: CASSSIAEQFF. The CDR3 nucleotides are TGTGCCAGCAGCTCTATAGCTGAGCAGTTCTTC.

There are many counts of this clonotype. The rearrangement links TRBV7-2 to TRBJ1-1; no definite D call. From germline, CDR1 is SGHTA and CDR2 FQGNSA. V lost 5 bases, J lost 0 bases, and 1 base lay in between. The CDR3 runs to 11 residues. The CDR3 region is CASSMNTEAFF. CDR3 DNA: TGTGCCAGCAGCATGAACACTGAAGCTTTCTTT.

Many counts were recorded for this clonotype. The CDR3 region has the DNA TGTGCCAGCAGCTTTGGGGGCAGCCCTAGCACAGATACGCAGTATTTT. Translation: CASSFGGSPSTDTQYF. This chain links TRBV5-4 with TRBJ2-3; tentative D call: TRBD1 (6 bases). CDR1 SGHNT and CDR2 YYREEE come from the germline V gene (reference sequence). Trimming stripped 2 bases from V and 0 bases from J, with 13 bases between. The CDR3 contains 16 residues.

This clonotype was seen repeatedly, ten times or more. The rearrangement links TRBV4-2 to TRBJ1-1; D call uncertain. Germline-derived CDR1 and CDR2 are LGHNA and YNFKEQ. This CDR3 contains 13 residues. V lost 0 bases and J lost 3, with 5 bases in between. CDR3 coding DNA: TGTGCCAGCAGCCAAGAGGTCTACACTGAAGCTTTCTTT. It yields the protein CASSQEVYTEAFF.

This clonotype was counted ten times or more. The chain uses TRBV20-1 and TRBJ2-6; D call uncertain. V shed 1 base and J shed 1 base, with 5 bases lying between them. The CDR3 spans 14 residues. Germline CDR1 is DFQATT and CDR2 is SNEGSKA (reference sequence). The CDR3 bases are TGCAGTGCTAGAGTTGGTTCTGGGGCCAACGTCCTGACTTTC. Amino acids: CSARVGSGANVLTF.

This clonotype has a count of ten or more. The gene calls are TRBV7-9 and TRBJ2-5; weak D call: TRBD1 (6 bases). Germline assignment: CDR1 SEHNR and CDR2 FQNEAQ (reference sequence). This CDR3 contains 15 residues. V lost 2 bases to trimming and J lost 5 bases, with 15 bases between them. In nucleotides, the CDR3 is TGTGCCAGCAGCTTACAGCAGGGGATGAAGGAGACCCAGTACTTC. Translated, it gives CASSLQQGMKETQYF.